This T cell receptor (beta chain) was retrieved from a study of blood T cell repertoires in COVID-19. This CDR3 comprises 15 residues. Trimming shortened V by 1 base and J by 7 bases, and 14 bases separated the two germline ends. Germline values: CDR1 SNHLY, CDR2 FYNNEI. Participant-reported clinical history was the basis for cohort assignment. Repertoires were generated with immunoSEQ multiplex PCR, while TCRdb's copy carries only in-frame clones and drops some. The sample includes some 270,000 clones, roughly 89% of them seen just once. This clone was detected a few times. This rearrangement joins TRBV2 to TRBJ1-3; possibly TRBD1 for D (6 bases). Sequences were obtained from PBMCs or T cells enriched from blood (not recorded which). This sequence was found in a woman aged 60-75 years who had recovered from COVID-19. The chain's CDR3 is CASSEGQAYLNTIYF. DNA for the CDR3: TGTGCCAGCAGTGAAGGACAGGCCTACTTGAACACCATATATTTT.